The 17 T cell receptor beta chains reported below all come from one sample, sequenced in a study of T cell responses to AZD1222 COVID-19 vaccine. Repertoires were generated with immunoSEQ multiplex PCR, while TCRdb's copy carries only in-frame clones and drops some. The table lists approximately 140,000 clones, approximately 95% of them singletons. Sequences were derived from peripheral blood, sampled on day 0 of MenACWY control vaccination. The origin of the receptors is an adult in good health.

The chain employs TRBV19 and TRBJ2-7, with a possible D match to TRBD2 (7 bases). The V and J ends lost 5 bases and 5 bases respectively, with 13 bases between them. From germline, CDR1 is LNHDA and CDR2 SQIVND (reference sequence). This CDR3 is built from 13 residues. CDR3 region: CASSPRGAHEQYF. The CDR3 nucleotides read TGTGCCAGTAGTCCCCGGGGGGCCCACGAGCAGTACTTC.

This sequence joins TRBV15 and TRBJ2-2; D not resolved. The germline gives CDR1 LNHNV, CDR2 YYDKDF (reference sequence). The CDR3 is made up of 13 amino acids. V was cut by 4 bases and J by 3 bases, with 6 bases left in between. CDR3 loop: CATSKDHTGELFF. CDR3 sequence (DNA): TGTGCCACCAGCAAAGACCACACCGGGGAGCTGTTTTTT.

CDR3 protein: CSVVKGLGYGYTF. CDR3 coding DNA: TGCAGCGTTGTTAAGGGGTTGGGCTATGGCTACACCTTC. The chain has TRBV29-1 and TRBJ1-2, with a weak D call TRBD1 (5 bases). Germline V gene data show CDR1 as SQVTM and CDR2 as ANQGSEA. V was clipped by 4 bases and J by 4 bases, with 13 bases between them. The CDR3 totals 13 residues.

The DNA for the CDR3 is TGTGCCAGTACGACCTGGTCCGGGGCTTTCTTT. Translating it yields CASTTWSGAFF. The chain uses TRBV28 and TRBJ1-1, with D uncertain. Looked up from germline, CDR1 is MDHEN and CDR2 is SYDVKM. The CDR3 contains 11 residues. The ends were cut back, 9 bases at V and 11 bases at J, with 16 bases in the middle. Drawing the rest from reference TRBV28 and TRBJ1-1, the complete variable domain is DVKVTQSSRYLVKRTGEKVFLECVQDMDHENMFWYRQDPGLGLRLIYFSYDVKMKEKGDIPEGYSVSREKKERFSLILESASTNQTSMYLCASTTWSGAFFGQGTRLTVV.

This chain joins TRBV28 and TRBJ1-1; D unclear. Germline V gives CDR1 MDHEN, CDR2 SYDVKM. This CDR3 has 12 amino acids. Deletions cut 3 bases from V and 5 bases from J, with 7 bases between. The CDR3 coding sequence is TGTGCCAGCAGTTTTCGAGAAACTGAAGCTTTCTTT. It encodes CASSFRETEAFF.

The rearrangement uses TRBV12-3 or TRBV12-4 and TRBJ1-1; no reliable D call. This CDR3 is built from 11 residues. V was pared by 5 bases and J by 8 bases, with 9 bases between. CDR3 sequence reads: CASSGVREAFF. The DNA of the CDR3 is TGTGCCAGCAGTGGCGTGCGGGAAGCTTTCTTT.

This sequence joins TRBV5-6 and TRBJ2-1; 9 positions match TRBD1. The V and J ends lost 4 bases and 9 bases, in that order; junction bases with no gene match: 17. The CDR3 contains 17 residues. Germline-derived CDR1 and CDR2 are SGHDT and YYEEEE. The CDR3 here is CASSLPTRDRVVGEQFF. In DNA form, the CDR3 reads TGTGCCAGCAGCCTCCCAACCCGGGACAGGGTTGTGGGTGAGCAGTTCTTC.

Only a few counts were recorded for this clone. The CDR3 region is CASSQLISGVGDTQYF. The CDR3 DNA sequence: TGCGCCAGCAGCCAATTGATTAGCGGGGTCGGAGATACGCAGTATTTT. V and J are TRBV4-3 and TRBJ2-3; 8 bases fit TRBD2. After removal of 2 bases from V and 5 bases from J, the junction contained 9 bases not matched to a gene. This CDR3 contains 16 residues. Germline V CDR1 and CDR2: LGHNA, YSLEER.

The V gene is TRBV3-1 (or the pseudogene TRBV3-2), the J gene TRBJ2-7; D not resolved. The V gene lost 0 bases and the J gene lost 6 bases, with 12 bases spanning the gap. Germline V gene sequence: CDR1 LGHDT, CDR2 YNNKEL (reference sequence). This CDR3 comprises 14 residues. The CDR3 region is CASSQDPTVPEQYF. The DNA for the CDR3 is TGTGCCAGCAGCCAAGACCCTACAGTACCCGAGCAGTACTTC.

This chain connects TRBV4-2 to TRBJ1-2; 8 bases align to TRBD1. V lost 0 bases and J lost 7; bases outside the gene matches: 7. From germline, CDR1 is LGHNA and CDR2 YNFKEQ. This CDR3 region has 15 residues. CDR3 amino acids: CASSQDLQGVRGYTF. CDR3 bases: TGTGCCAGCAGCCAAGACCTACAGGGGGTTCGTGGCTACACCTTC.

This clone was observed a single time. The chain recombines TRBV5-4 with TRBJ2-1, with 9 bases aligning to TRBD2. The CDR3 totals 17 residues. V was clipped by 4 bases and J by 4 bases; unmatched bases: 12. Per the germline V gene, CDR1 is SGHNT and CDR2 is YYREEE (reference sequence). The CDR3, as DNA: TGTGCCAGCAGCCCAACGGAACTAGCGGGTCCATACAATGAGCAGTTCTTC. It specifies CASSPTELAGPYNEQFF.

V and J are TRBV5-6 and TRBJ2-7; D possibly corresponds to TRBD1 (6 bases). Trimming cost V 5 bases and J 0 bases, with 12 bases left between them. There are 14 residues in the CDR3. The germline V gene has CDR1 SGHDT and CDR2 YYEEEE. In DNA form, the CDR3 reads TGTGCCAGCAGTCCCGGACAGAACTCCTACGAGCAGTACTTC. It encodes CASSPGQNSYEQYF.

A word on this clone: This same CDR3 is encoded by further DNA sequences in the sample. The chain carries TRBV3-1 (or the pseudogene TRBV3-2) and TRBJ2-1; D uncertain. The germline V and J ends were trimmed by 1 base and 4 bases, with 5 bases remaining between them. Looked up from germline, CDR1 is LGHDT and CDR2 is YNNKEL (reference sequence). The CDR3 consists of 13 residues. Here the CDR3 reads CASSQVGYNEQFF. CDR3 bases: TGTGCCAGCAGCCAAGTAGGGTACAATGAGCAGTTCTTC.

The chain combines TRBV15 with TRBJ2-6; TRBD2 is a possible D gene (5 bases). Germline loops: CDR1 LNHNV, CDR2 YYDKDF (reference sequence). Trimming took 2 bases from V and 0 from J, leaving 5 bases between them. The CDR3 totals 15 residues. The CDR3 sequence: CATSRRDSGANVLTF. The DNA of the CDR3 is TGTGCCACCAGCAGACGGGACTCTGGGGCCAACGTCCTGACTTTC.

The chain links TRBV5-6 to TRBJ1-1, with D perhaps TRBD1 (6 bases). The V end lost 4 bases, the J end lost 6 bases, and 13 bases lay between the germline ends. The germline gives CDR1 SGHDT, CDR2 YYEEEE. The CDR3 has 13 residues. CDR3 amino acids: CASSTGPGAEAFF. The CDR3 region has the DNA TGTGCCAGCAGCACAGGGCCTGGGGCTGAAGCTTTCTTT.

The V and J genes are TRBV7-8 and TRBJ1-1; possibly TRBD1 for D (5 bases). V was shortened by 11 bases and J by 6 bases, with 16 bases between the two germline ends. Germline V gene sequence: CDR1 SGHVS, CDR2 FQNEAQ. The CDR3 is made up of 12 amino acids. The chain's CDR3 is CAVDITGAEAFF. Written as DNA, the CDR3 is TGTGCCGTGGACATAACCGGGGCTGAAGCTTTCTTT.

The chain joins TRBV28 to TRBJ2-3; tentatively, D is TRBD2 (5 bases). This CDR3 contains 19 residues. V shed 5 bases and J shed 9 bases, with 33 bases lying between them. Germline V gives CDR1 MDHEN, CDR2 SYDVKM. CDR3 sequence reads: CASSGDKGGGWTPQRTQYF. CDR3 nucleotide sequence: TGTGCCAGCAGTGGAGACAAAGGAGGCGGGTGGACCCCCCAGCGGACGCAGTATTTT.